A single sample is the source of the 18 T cell receptor beta chains below, sequenced in a study of Graves' ophthalmopathy and Graves' hyperthyroidism (dated by TCRdb to 2016 to 2018). The sequencer listed for this sample is Illumina HiSeq 2000. TCR beta CDR3 regions were amplified from RNA transcripts for repertoire sequencing. HTBI primers and the Qiagen OneStep RT-PCR kit were used in a first-round RT-PCR, which was followed by a second-round multiplex PCR, size selection and purification. TCRdb reprocessing: public reads trimmed at Q25 with fastp, clones called with MiXCR, in-frame beta chains kept. Rows with one shared CDR3 protein collapse into an entry with the most common genes and DNA. In all, the sample holds roughly 1.1 million distinct CDR3 sequences, and about 35% of those were seen once. The ten largest clonotypes hold over 8.5% of the sample. What was sequenced was peripheral blood or thyroid tissue (not recorded which). The receptors originated from an adult man with Graves' hyperthyroidism.

This clonotype came up once. This chain uses TRBV12-3 or TRBV12-4 with TRBJ1-4; D ambiguous. Trimming cost V 6 bases and J 8 bases, with 25 bases left between them. The CDR3 extends over 17 amino acids. The CDR3 loop reads CASSGSRSSGRPEKLFF. The CDR3 DNA follows: TGTGCCAGCAGCGGCTCCCGTTCTAGCGGTAGACCCGAAAAACTGTTTTTT.

This clonotype was counted at least ten times. The chain is built from TRBV5-4 and TRBJ1-2; maybe TRBD1 (6 bases). This CDR3 spans 14 amino acids. Germline CDR1 and CDR2: SGHNT and YYREEE (reference sequence). The ends were cut back, 4 bases at V and 5 bases at J, with 15 bases in the middle. In nucleotides, the CDR3 is TGTGCCAGCAGCACTGACGCCAGGGGATATGGCTACACCTTC. Translation: CASSTDARGYGYTF.

Comments on this clonotype: This sequence may be a read error, since a much larger clone differs from it by one base. The J gene is TRBJ2-7, the V gene TRBV10-3; 7 nucleotides align to TRBD1. The CDR3 is 14 amino acids. Germline trimming cut 10 bases from V and 5 bases from J; bases unmatched to any gene: 14. Germline V CDR1 and CDR2: ENHRY, SYGVKD. Written as DNA, the CDR3 is TGTGCCAGCACCGTCCACGACAGGGCCCACGAGCAGTACTTC. Translated: CASTVHDRAHEQYF.

This clonotype was found many times. The chain combines TRBV2 with TRBJ1-1, with D perhaps matching TRBD1 (6 bases). Between the trimmed V and J ends, which lost 7 bases and 4 bases, there was a span of 10 bases. The CDR3 is 12 residues long. Germline CDR1 is SNHLY and CDR2 is FYNNEI. CDR3 sequence: CASIQGVTEAFF. CDR3 sequence (DNA): TGTGCCAGCATACAGGGAGTCACTGAAGCTTTCTTT. The entire variable domain, with the rest obtained from reference TRBV2 and TRBJ1-1, is as follows: EPEVTQTPSHQVTQMGQEVILRCVPISNHLYFYWYRQILGQKVEFLVSFYNNEISEKSEIFDDQFSVERPDGSNFTLKIRSTKLEDSAMYFCASIQGVTEAFFGQGTRLTVV.

The chain has TRBV29-1 and TRBJ1-5; 9 nucleotides agree with TRBD1. The CDR3 sequence is 10 residues long. CDR1 is SQVTM and CDR2 is ANQGSEA in the germline V gene. V dropped 7 bases and J dropped 12; count of bases not matched to a gene: 4. Written as DNA, the CDR3 is TGCAGCGCAGGGACAGGGCTCCAGCATTTT. Residues: CSAGTGLQHF. Filled out from reference TRBV29-1 and TRBJ1-5, the complete variable domain reads SAVISQKPSRDICQRGTSLTIQCQVDSQVTMMFWYRQQPGQSLTLIATANQGSEATYESGFVIDKFPISRPNLTFSTLTVSNMSPEDSSIYLCSAGTGLQHFGDGTRLSIL.

This clonotype was counted at least ten times. The chain couples TRBV7-8 to TRBJ1-6; possible D gene TRBD1, 6 bases. The CDR3 runs 13 residues. From germline, CDR1 is SGHVS and CDR2 FQNEAQ. Trimming shortened V by 5 bases and J by 5 bases, and 7 bases separated the two germline ends. The CDR3 bases are TGTGCCAGCAGCAGGACAGATAATTCACCCCTCCACTTT. It specifies CASSRTDNSPLHF.

J is TRBJ1-5 and V is TRBV19, with 7 bases matching TRBD1. This CDR3 has 16 amino acids. Germline values: CDR1 LNHDA, CDR2 SQIVND (reference sequence). The V segment lost 7 bases and the J segment 4 bases; nucleotides outside the gene matches: 13. The CDR3 sequence is CASTRGGAGMNQPQHF. The CDR3 DNA reads as TGTGCCAGTACCAGGGGGGGGGCAGGAATGAATCAGCCCCAGCATTTT.

This clonotype has only a few counts. The CDR3 loop is CASSLGGRMNTEAFF. In DNA form, the CDR3 reads TGTGCCAGCAGTTTAGGGGGTAGGATGAACACTGAAGCTTTCTTT. The rearrangement links TRBV28 to TRBJ1-1, with D possibly being TRBD1 (5 bases). Germline CDR1 and CDR2: MDHEN and SYDVKM. The V gene lost 2 bases and the J gene lost 0 bases, with 10 bases spanning the gap. This CDR3 comprises 15 residues.

The CDR3 region has the DNA TGTGCCAGCAGCCCACCGGGGGCAATAGGAAACACCATATATTTT. It specifies CASSPPGAIGNTIYF. This chain uses TRBV7-9 with TRBJ1-3, with TRBD1 as a possible D gene (6 bases). This CDR3 has 15 amino acids. Germline loops: CDR1 SEHNR, CDR2 FQNEAQ (reference sequence). V shed 5 bases and J shed 4 bases, with 15 bases lying between them.

The table lists this clonotype with many counts. The V call is TRBV6-2 or TRBV6-3, the J call TRBJ1-5; weak D call: TRBD1 (6 bases). The CDR3 has 12 amino acids. The germline V gene encodes CDR1 MNHEY and CDR2 SVGEGT. Trimming took 3 bases from V and 13 from J, leaving 13 bases between them. CDR3 nucleotide sequence: TGTGCCAGCAGTTATCCGACAGGAGGTCAGCATTTT. Residues: CASSYPTGGQHF.

This sequence joins TRBV11-1 and TRBJ2-7; D could derive from TRBD1 or TRBD2 (5 bases each). Trimming left V 2 bases short and J 0 bases short, with 11 bases between. The CDR3 contains 15 residues. The germline V gene has CDR1 SGHAT and CDR2 FQDESV (reference sequence). CDR3 amino acids: CASSLQGGFSYEQYF. In nucleotides, the CDR3 is TGTGCCAGCAGCTTACAGGGCGGGTTCTCCTACGAGCAGTACTTC. The whole variable domain, remainder taken from reference TRBV11-1 and TRBJ2-7, is EAEVAQSPRYKITEKSQAVAFWCDPISGHATLYWYRQILGQGPELLVQFQDESVVDDSQLPKDRFSAERLKGVDSTLKIQPAELGDSAMYLCASSLQGGFSYEQYFGPGTRLTVT.

The rearrangement joins TRBV25-1 to TRBJ1-6; no clear D. Trimming removed 5 bases at V and 2 bases at J, with 19 bases between. Germline lookup yields CDR1 MGHDK and CDR2 SYGVNS. The CDR3 totals 18 residues. The CDR3 sequence: CASSSPGVVSPYNSPLHF. In nucleotides, the CDR3 is TGTGCCAGCAGTTCCCCGGGCGTCGTGAGCCCCTATAATTCACCCCTCCACTTT.

The chain has TRBV7-2 and TRBJ1-5; 9 nucleotides align to TRBD1. After removal of 5 bases from V and 5 bases from J, the junction contained 7 bases not matched to a gene. This CDR3 comprises 15 residues. The germline gives CDR1 SGHTA, CDR2 FQGNSA. CDR3 coding DNA: TGTGCCAGCAGCAGACAGGGGGGGGGCTATCAGCCCCAGCATTTT. As protein: CASSRQGGGYQPQHF. Full variable domain (missing parts from reference TRBV7-2 and TRBJ1-5): GAGVSQSPSNKVTEKGKDVELRCDPISGHTALYWYRQSLGQGLEFLIYFQGNSAPDKSGLPSDRFSAERTGGSVSTLTIQRTQQEDSAVYLCASSRQGGGYQPQHFGDGTRLSIL.

This chain uses TRBV7-9 with TRBJ2-7; D not certain. V was clipped by 5 bases and J by 3 bases, with 17 bases between them. CDR3 length: 15 amino acids. The germline gives CDR1 SEHNR, CDR2 FQNEAQ (reference sequence). The CDR3 spells CASSRISTRIYEQYF. The CDR3 nucleotides read TGTGCCAGCAGCCGAATAAGTACAAGGATCTACGAGCAGTACTTC.

The J gene is TRBJ2-7, the V gene TRBV10-3; TRBD1 aligns across 9 bases. CDR1 and CDR2 from the germline V gene are ENHRY and SYGVKD. Trimming removed 6 bases from V and 3 bases from J; junction bases left unmatched: 9. The CDR3 is made up of 15 amino acids. The CDR3 here is CAIRSDRGRVYEQYF. The CDR3, as DNA: TGTGCCATCAGGTCGGACAGGGGAAGGGTCTACGAGCAGTACTTC.

This clonotype was seen ten or more times. The chain links TRBV10-3 to TRBJ2-7, with 7 bases that match TRBD2. There are 15 residues in the CDR3. Germline CDR1 is ENHRY and CDR2 is SYGVKD. The junction had 13 bases not matched to a gene; V was cut back by 4 bases and J by 7 bases. The CDR3 region is CAISVESAGVGEQYF. The CDR3 region has the DNA TGTGCCATCAGTGTGGAATCCGCGGGGGTTGGGGAGCAGTACTTC.

The table lists this clonotype with a count of one. The chain has TRBV5-1 and TRBJ1-1; tentative D call: TRBD1 (6 bases). V lost 0 bases and J lost 7, with 10 bases in between. CDR1 SGHRS and CDR2 YFSETQ come from the germline V gene. The CDR3 contains 13 residues. The CDR3 here is CASSLGTENEAFF. CDR3 in DNA: TGCGCCAGCAGCTTGGGGACAGAGAATGAAGCTTTCTTT.

The chain uses TRBV15 and TRBJ2-3, with D tentatively TRBD1 (6 bases). The CDR3 length is 15 residues. Trimming shortened V by 5 bases and J by 1 base, and 13 bases separated the two germline ends. The germline V gene has CDR1 LNHNV and CDR2 YYDKDF (reference sequence). CDR3 protein: CATSSTGYRTDTQYF. The CDR3 bases are TGTGCCACCAGCTCCACAGGGTATCGCACAGATACGCAGTATTTT.